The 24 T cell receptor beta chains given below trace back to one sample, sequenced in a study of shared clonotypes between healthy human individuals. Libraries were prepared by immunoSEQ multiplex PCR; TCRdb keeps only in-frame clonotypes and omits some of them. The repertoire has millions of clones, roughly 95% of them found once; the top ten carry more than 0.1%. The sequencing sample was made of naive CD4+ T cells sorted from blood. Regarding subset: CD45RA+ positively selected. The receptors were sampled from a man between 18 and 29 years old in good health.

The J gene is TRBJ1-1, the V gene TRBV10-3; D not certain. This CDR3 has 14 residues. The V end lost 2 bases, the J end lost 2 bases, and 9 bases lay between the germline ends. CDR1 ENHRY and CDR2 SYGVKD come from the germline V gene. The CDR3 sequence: CAISEHGSNTEAFF. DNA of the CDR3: TGTGCCATCAGTGAGCACGGATCTAACACTGAAGCTTTCTTT.

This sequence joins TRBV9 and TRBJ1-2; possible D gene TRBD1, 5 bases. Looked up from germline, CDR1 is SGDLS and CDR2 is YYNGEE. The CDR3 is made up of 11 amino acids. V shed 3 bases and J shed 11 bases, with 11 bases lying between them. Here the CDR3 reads CASSGGTRYTF. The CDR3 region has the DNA TGTGCCAGCAGCGGAGGGACTCGATACACCTTC. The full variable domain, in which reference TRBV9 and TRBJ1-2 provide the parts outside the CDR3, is DSGVTQTPKHLITATGQRVTLRCSPRSGDLSVYWYQQSLDQGLQFLIQYYNGEERAKGNILERFSAQQFPDLHSELNLSSLELGDSALYFCASSGGTRYTFGSGTRLTVV.

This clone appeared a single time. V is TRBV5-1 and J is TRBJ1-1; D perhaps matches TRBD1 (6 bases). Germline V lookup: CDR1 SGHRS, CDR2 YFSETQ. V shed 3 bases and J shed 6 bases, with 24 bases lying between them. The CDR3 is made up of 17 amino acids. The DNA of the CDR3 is TGCGCCAGCAGCTGGACAGAAGGGTCCCTATATGCTTCTGAAGCTTTCTTT. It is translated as CASSWTEGSLYASEAFF. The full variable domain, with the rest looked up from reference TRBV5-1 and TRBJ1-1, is KAGVTQTPRYLIKTRGQQVTLSCSPISGHRSVSWYQQTPGQGLQFLFEYFSETQRNKGNFPGRFSGRQFSNSRSEMNVSTLELGDSALYLCASSWTEGSLYASEAFFGQGTRLTVV.

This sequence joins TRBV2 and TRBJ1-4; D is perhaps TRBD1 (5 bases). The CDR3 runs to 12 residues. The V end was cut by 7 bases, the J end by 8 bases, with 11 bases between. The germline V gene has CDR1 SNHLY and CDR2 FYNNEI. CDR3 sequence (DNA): TGTGCCAGCAAAGGGGAAGAGGAAAAACTGTTTTTT. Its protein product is CASKGEEEKLFF. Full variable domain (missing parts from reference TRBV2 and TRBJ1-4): EPEVTQTPSHQVTQMGQEVILRCVPISNHLYFYWYRQILGQKVEFLVSFYNNEISEKSEIFDDQFSVERPDGSNFTLKIRSTKLEDSAMYFCASKGEEEKLFFGSGTQLSVL.

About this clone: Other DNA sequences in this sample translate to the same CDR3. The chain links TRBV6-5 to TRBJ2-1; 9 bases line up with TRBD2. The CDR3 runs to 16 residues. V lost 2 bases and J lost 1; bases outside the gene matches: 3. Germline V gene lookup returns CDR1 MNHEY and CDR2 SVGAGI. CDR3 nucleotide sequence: TGTGCCAGCAGTTACGGGGCGGGAGGGTCCTACAATGAGCAGTTCTTC. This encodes CASSYGAGGSYNEQFF.

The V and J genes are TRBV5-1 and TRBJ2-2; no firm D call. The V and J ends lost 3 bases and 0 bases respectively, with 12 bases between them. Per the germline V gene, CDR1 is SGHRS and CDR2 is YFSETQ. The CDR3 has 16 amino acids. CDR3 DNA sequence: TGCGCCAGCAGCTCCAGTGGACGGACGAACACCGGGGAGCTGTTTTTT. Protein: CASSSSGRTNTGELFF.

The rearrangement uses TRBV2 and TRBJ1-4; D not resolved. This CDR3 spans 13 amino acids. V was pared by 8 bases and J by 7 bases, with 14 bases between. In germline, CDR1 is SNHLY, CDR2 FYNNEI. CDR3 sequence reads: CASGIGFGEKLFF. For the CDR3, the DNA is TGTGCCAGCGGAATCGGTTTCGGTGAAAAACTGTTTTTT.

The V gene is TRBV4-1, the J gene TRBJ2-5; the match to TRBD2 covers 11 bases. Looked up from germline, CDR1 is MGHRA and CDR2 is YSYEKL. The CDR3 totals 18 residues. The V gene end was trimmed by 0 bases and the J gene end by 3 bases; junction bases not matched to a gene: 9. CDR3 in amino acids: CASSQERVLAGVEETQYF. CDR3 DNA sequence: TGCGCCAGCAGCCAAGAGAGGGTACTAGCGGGAGTTGAAGAGACCCAGTACTTC.

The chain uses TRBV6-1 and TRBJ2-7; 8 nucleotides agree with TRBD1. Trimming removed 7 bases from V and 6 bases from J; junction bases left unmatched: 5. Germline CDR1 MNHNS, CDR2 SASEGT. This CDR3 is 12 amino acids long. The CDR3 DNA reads TGTGCCAGCACCTTGGACAGGGCCGAGCAGTACTTC. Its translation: CASTLDRAEQYF.

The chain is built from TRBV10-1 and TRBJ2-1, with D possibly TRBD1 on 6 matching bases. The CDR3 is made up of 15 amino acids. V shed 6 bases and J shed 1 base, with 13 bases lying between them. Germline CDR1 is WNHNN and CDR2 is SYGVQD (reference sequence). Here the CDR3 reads CASSSTGTSYNEQFF. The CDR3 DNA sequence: TGCGCCAGCAGCTCGACAGGCACGTCCTACAATGAGCAGTTCTTC.

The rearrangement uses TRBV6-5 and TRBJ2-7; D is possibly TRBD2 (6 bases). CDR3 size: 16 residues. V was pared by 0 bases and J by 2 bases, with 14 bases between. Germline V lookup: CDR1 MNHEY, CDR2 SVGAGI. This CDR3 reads CASSYSMTGDAYEQYF. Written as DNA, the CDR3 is TGTGCCAGCAGTTACTCGATGACGGGAGACGCCTACGAGCAGTACTTC.

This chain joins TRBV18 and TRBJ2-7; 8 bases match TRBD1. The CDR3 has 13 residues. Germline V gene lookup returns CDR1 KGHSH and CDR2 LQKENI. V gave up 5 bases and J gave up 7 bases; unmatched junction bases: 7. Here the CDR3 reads CASSEGQGQEQYF. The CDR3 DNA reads TGTGCCAGCTCAGAAGGACAGGGACAGGAGCAGTACTTC.

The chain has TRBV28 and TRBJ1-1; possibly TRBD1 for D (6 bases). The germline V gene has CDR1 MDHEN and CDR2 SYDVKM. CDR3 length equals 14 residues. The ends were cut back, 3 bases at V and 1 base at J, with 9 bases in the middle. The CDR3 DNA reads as TGTGCCAGCAGTTTTGAGGGGGAGAACACTGAAGCTTTCTTT. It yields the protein CASSFEGENTEAFF.

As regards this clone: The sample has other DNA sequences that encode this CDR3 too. The CDR3: CASSQDLGAGNTIYF. Here the CDR3 DNA reads TGCGCCAGCAGCCAAGATCTCGGAGCCGGAAACACCATATATTTT. This chain connects TRBV4-3 to TRBJ1-3; D is unresolved. Deletions cut 0 bases from V and 4 bases from J, with 10 bases between. Germline V gives CDR1 LGHNA, CDR2 YSLEER. The CDR3 has 15 amino acids.

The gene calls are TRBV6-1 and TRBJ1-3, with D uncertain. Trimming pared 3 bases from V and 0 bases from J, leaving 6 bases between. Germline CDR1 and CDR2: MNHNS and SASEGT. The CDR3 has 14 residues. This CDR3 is CASSESNSGNTIYF. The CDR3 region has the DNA TGTGCCAGCAGTGAGTCTAACTCTGGAAACACCATATATTTT.

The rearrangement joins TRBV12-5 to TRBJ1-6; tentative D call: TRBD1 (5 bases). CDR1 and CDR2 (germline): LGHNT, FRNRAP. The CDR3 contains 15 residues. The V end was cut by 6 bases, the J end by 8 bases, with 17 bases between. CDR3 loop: CASGPREGPHSPLHF. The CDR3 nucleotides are TGTGCTAGTGGCCCTCGGGAGGGGCCGCATTCACCCCTCCACTTT.

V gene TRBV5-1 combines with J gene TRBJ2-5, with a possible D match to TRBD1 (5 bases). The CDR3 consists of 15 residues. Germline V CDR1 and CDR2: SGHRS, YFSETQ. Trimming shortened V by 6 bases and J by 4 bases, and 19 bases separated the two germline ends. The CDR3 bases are TGCGCCAGCACCCCTAGGGGTAGCCTGTCAGAGACCCAGTACTTC. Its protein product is CASTPRGSLSETQYF.

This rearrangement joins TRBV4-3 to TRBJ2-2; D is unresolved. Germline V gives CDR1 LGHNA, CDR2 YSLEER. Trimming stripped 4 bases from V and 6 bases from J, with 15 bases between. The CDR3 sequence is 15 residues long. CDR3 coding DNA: TGCGCCAGCAGCCCCCTAATAGTAGTCGCCGGGGAGCTGTTTTTT. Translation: CASSPLIVVAGELFF.

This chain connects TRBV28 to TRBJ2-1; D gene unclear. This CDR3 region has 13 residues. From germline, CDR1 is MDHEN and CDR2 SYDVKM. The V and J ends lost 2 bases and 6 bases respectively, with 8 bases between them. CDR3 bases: TGTGCCAGCAGTTTACCCCGGAGCAATGAGCAGTTCTTC. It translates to CASSLPRSNEQFF.

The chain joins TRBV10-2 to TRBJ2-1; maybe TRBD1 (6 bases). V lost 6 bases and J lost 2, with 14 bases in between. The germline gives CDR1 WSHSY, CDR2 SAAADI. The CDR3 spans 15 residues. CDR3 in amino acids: CASRETGVTYNEQFF. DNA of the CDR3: TGCGCCAGCAGGGAGACAGGAGTGACCTACAATGAGCAGTTCTTC.

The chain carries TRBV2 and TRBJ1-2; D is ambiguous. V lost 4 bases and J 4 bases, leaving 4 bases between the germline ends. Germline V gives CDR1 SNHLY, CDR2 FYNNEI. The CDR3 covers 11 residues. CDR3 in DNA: TGTGCCAGCAGTGGGGCCTATGGCTACACCTTC. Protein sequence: CASSGAYGYTF.

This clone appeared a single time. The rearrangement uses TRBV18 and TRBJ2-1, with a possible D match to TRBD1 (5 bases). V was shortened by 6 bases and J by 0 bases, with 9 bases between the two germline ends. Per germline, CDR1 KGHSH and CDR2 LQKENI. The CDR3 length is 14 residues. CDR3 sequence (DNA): TGTGCCAGCTCTCCTAGGGGCTCCTACAATGAGCAGTTCTTC. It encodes CASSPRGSYNEQFF.

For the CDR3, the DNA is TGTGCCAGCAGCGCGCCCTCAAAGGAAGTGGGGCAGCCCCAGCATTTT. Protein: CASSAPSKEVGQPQHF. The chain couples TRBV28 to TRBJ1-5, with D unresolved. The CDR3 spans 16 residues. Germline-derived CDR1 and CDR2 are MDHEN and SYDVKM. Trimming removed 6 bases from V and 7 bases from J, with 22 bases in between.

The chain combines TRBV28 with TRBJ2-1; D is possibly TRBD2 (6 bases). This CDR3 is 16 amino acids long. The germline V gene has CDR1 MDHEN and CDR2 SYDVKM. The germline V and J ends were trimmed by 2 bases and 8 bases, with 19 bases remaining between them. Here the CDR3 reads CASSLRPLATGDEQFF. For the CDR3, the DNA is TGTGCCAGCAGTTTACGCCCCCTAGCGACCGGAGATGAGCAGTTCTTC.